The 19 T cell receptor beta chains below all came from one sample that was sequenced in a study of beta chain features in type 1 diabetes. Findings and caveats of the study: Shorter TCRB CDR3s, moderately but significantly so, were found in Type 1 diabetes patients in all four CD4+ subsets.

No antigen has been identified for these receptors. The entirety of the isolated RNA underwent reverse transcription, so expressed TCRB transcripts were sequenced. TCRdb's table, derived via immunoSEQ multiplex PCR, lists solely in-frame clones and lacks some. The sample records about 340,000 clones, roughly 13% being singletons. Source material: naive CD4+ T cells from blood. The receptors come from a woman under 30 with type 1 diabetes.

The sample holds many counts of this clone. V usage is TRBV4-3 and J usage is TRBJ2-4; possibly TRBD1 for D (5 bases). The CDR3 sequence is 14 residues long. V shed 4 bases and J shed 12 bases, with 19 bases lying between them. CDR1 is LGHNA and CDR2 is YSLEER in the germline V gene. The CDR3 bases are TGCGCCAGCAGCCTCAGCAGGGTCGATGCCGATCAGTACTTC. This sequence encodes CASSLSRVDADQYF.

The rearrangement links TRBV30 to TRBJ2-1, with D perhaps matching TRBD2 (6 bases). CDR3 size: 16 residues. Trimming cost V 0 bases and J 1 base, with 13 bases left between them. Germline V gene data show CDR1 as GTSNPN and CDR2 as SVGIG (reference sequence). The CDR3 region is CAWSVKSGVSYNEQFF. CDR3 DNA sequence: TGTGCCTGGAGTGTAAAGTCGGGAGTTTCCTACAATGAGCAGTTCTTC. Drawing the rest from reference TRBV30 and TRBJ2-1, the complete variable domain is SQTIHQWPATLVQPVGSPLSLECTVEGTSNPNLYWYRQAAGRGLQLLFYSVGIGQISSEVPQNLSASRPQDRQFILSSKKLLLSDSGFYLCAWSVKSGVSYNEQFFGPGTRLTVL.

This clone was seen a few times. The V call is TRBV11-3, the J call TRBJ2-1, with 7 bases lining up with TRBD2. The CDR3 covers 14 residues. Trimming at V came to 5 bases and at J to 7 bases, leaving 8 bases not matched to a gene. Germline V gene lookup returns CDR1 SGHNT and CDR2 YENEEA. In DNA, the CDR3 is TGTGCCAGCAGCCCTCGGACTAGTACTAATGAGCAGTTCTTC. As protein: CASSPRTSTNEQFF.

The V gene is TRBV23-1, the J gene TRBJ1-4; D is ambiguous. TRBV23-1 is an open reading frame whose function is uncertain. The CDR3 covers 14 residues. V shed 6 bases and J shed 8 bases, with 16 bases lying between them. The CDR3: CASSAGREGEKLFF. In DNA form, the CDR3 reads TGCGCCAGCAGCGCCGGGCGTGAGGGCGAAAAACTGTTTTTT.

This clone was recorded a few times. The chain couples TRBV11-1 to TRBJ2-2; possibly TRBD1 for D (6 bases). Germline V gene lookup returns CDR1 SGHAT and CDR2 FQDESV (reference sequence). CDR3 size: 13 residues. V lost 6 bases and J lost 8, with 13 bases in between. CDR3 sequence (DNA): TGTGCCAGCAGGGACAGCGGAGTAGGGGAGCTGTTTTTT. Protein product: CASRDSGVGELFF.

The CDR3 protein is CAMTGGVSTEAFF. In DNA, the CDR3 is TGTGCCATGACAGGGGGCGTAAGCACTGAAGCTTTCTTT. The rearrangement joins TRBV10-3 to TRBJ1-1, with 10 bases matching TRBD1. Germline assignment: CDR1 ENHRY and CDR2 SYGVKD. V trimming: 9 bases; J trimming: 4 bases; junction bases outside the gene matches: 5. CDR3 length equals 13 residues.

This clone was observed a handful of times. This chain links TRBV11-2 with TRBJ2-1; TRBD2 is a possible D gene (5 bases). Trimming removed 3 bases from V and 5 bases from J, with 11 bases in between. Looked up from germline, CDR1 is SGHAT and CDR2 is FQNNGV. The length of the CDR3 is 14 residues. For the CDR3, the DNA is TGTGCCAGCAGCTTGAGCCTAGCTGACAATGAGCAGTTCTTC. Amino acid sequence: CASSLSLADNEQFF.

This clone has only a few counts. The V call is TRBV2, the J call TRBJ2-7; 9 bases fit TRBD1. CDR1 and CDR2 (germline): SNHLY, FYNNEI. The V segment lost 7 bases and the J segment 6 bases; nucleotides outside the gene matches: 13. The CDR3 length is 15 residues. The CDR3 nucleotides are TGTGCCAGCACCCTGCTGGGACAGGGTTTGGGCGAGCAGTACTTC. Translation: CASTLLGQGLGEQYF.

The rearrangement links TRBV12-5 to TRBJ1-2; D is uncertain. Trimming cost V 0 bases and J 7 bases, with 6 bases left between them. The germline gives CDR1 LGHNT, CDR2 FRNRAP. CDR3 length: 12 amino acids. CDR3 nucleotides: TGTGCTAGTGGTTTGGTAACGGTTGGCTACACCTTC. It encodes CASGLVTVGYTF.

Only a few counts were recorded for this clone. The V gene is TRBV10-3, the J gene TRBJ2-7, with TRBD1 as a possible D gene (6 bases). The CDR3 has 15 amino acids. V lost 1 base, J lost 6 bases, and 16 bases lay in between. CDR1 is ENHRY and CDR2 is SYGVKD in the germline V gene. CDR3 DNA sequence: TGTGCCATCAGTGAGTGGGGGCCGGGAACGGGCGAGCAGTACGTC. This sequence encodes CAISEWGPGTGEQYV.

The genes are TRBV18 and TRBJ1-4; TRBD1 matches at 7 bases. V gave up 1 base and J gave up 6 bases; unmatched junction bases: 5. Per germline, CDR1 KGHSH and CDR2 LQKENI. The length of the CDR3 is 15 residues. CDR3 loop: CASSPRDRRDEKLFF. CDR3 sequence (DNA): TGTGCCAGCTCACCACGGGACAGAAGGGATGAAAAACTGTTTTTT. Using reference TRBV18 and TRBJ1-4 for the parts outside the CDR3, the full variable domain is NAGVMQNPRHLVRRRGQEARLRCSPMKGHSHVYWYRQLPEEGLKFMVYLQKENIIDESGMPKERFSAEFPKEGPSILRIQQVVRGDSAAYFCASSPRDRRDEKLFFGSGTQLSVL.

The table lists this clone with a few counts. V gene TRBV7-2 combines with J gene TRBJ2-3; 8 bases line up with TRBD2. Looked up from germline, CDR1 is SGHTA and CDR2 is FQGNSA. Trimming cost V 5 bases and J 5 bases; bases outside gene matches: 15. The CDR3 runs to 17 residues. The chain's CDR3 is CASSQRAAGVFGDTQYF. The CDR3 DNA reads TGTGCCAGCAGCCAAAGGGCAGCGGGAGTGTTTGGAGATACGCAGTATTTT. The whole variable domain, filled in from reference TRBV7-2 and TRBJ2-3, reads GAGVSQSPSNKVTEKGKDVELRCDPISGHTALYWYRQSLGQGLEFLIYFQGNSAPDKSGLPSDRFSAERTGGSVSTLTIQRTQQEDSAVYLCASSQRAAGVFGDTQYFGPGTRLTVL.

The chain carries TRBV9 and TRBJ2-2, with a weak D call TRBD2 (6 bases). Germline loops: CDR1 SGDLS, CDR2 YYNGEE. V was shortened by 2 bases and J by 6 bases, with 11 bases between the two germline ends. The CDR3 extends over 14 amino acids. Here the CDR3 DNA reads TGTGCCAGCAGCGTGACTAGTAATGCCGGGGAGCTGTTTTTT. Protein product: CASSVTSNAGELFF.

The rearrangement links TRBV9 to TRBJ2-5, with D perhaps TRBD2 (6 bases). Deletions cut 0 bases from V and 2 bases from J, with 20 bases between. The CDR3 extends over 18 amino acids. Germline V gene lookup returns CDR1 SGDLS and CDR2 YYNGEE. In nucleotides, the CDR3 is TGTGCCAGCAGCGTAGAGAGCCTCAAAGCGGGTCCACAAGAGACCCAGTACTTC. This sequence encodes CASSVESLKAGPQETQYF. The entire variable domain, with the rest obtained from reference TRBV9 and TRBJ2-5, is as follows: DSGVTQTPKHLITATGQRVTLRCSPRSGDLSVYWYQQSLDQGLQFLIQYYNGEERAKGNILERFSAQQFPDLHSELNLSSLELGDSALYFCASSVESLKAGPQETQYFGPGTRLLVL.

The chain uses TRBV9 and TRBJ1-1; weak D call: TRBD1 (5 bases). Germline loops: CDR1 SGDLS, CDR2 YYNGEE. The CDR3 is made up of 17 amino acids. The V end was cut by 0 bases, the J end by 1 base, with 16 bases between. Written as DNA, the CDR3 is TGTGCCAGCAGCGTAGATTCCCGGAGACAGACGAACACTGAAGCTTTCTTT. Protein product: CASSVDSRRQTNTEAFF.

The V and J genes are TRBV27 and TRBJ2-7, with TRBD2 matching over 12 bases. Germline CDR1 is MNHEY and CDR2 is SMNVEV (reference sequence). This CDR3 has 14 amino acids. V was clipped by 7 bases and J by 4 bases; unmatched bases: 5. CDR3 coding DNA: TGTGCCAGCACCTGGACTAGCGGGGCATACGAGCAGTACGTC. This codes for CASTWTSGAYEQYV.

V gene TRBV28 combines with J gene TRBJ2-7; maybe TRBD1 (6 bases). There are 16 residues in the CDR3. Germline V gene data show CDR1 as MDHEN and CDR2 as SYDVKM. The V end was cut by 5 bases, the J end by 0 bases, with 17 bases between. The CDR3 here is CASSRTDSANSYEQYV. DNA of the CDR3: TGTGCCAGCAGTCGAACGGACAGCGCAAACTCCTACGAGCAGTACGTC.

Of note for this clone: The same CDR3 arises from other DNA sequences in this sample as well. V gene TRBV28 combines with J gene TRBJ1-2, with D unresolved. Germline CDR1 MDHEN, CDR2 SYDVKM. With 4 bases removed from V and 3 bases from J, the gap between germline ends came to 3 bases. The CDR3 totals 11 residues. The CDR3 loop is CASSSYYGYTF. The CDR3 nucleotides are TGTGCCAGCAGTTCTTACTATGGCTACACCTTC.

The chain combines TRBV9 with TRBJ1-2, with 10 bases fitting TRBD1. V was clipped by 4 bases and J by 8 bases; unmatched bases: 11. Germline V CDR1 and CDR2: SGDLS, YYNGEE. CDR3 length: 15 amino acids. The CDR3 DNA reads as TGTGCCAGCAGCACAATTCGACAGGGGGCGCGCGGCTACACCTTC. Translating gives CASSTIRQGARGYTF.